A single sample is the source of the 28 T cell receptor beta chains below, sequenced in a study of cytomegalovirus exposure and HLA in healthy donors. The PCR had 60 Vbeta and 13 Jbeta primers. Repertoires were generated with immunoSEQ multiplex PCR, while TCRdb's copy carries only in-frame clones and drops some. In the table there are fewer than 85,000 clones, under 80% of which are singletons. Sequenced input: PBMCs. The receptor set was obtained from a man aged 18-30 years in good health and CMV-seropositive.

The CDR3 DNA reads TGTGCCAGCAGCCCGGGACTAGCGGTCGAGACCCAGTACTTC. Encoded protein: CASSPGLAVETQYF. The V gene is TRBV13, the J gene TRBJ2-5; 11 bases match TRBD2. CDR3 size: 14 residues. From germline, CDR1 is PRHDT and CDR2 FYEKMQ (reference sequence). The ends lost 5 bases at V and 5 bases at J; junction bases unmatched: 4.

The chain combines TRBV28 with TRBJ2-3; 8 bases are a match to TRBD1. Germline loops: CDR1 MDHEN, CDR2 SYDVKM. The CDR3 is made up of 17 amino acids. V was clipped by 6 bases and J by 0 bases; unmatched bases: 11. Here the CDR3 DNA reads TGTGCCAGCAGCCTACCGAACCGGGACAGGAGCACAGATACGCAGTATTTT. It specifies CASSLPNRDRSTDTQYF.

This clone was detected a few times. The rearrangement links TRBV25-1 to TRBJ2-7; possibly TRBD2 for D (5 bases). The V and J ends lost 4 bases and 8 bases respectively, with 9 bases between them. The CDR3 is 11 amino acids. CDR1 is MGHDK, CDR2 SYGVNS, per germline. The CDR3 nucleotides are TGTGCCAGCAGTGCCGGGGAGAAGCAGTACTTC. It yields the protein CASSAGEKQYF.

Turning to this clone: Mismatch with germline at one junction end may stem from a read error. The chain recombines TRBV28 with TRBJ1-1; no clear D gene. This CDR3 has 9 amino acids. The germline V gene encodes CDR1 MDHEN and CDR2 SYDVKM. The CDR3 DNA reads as TGTGCCAGCAGTTCAACCCCCAGTTTT. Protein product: CASSSTPSF.

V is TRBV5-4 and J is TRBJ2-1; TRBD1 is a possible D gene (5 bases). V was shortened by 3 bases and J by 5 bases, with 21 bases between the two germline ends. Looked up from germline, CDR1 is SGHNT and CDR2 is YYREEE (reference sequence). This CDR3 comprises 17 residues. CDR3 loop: CASSSDIIDSLNNEQFF. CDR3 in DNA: TGTGCCAGCAGCTCGGATATTATCGACAGTTTGAACAATGAGCAGTTCTTC.

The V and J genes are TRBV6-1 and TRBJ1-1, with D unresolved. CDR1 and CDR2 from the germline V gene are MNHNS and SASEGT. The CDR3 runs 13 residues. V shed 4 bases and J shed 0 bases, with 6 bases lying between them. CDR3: CASSGTLNTEAFF. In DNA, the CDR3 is TGTGCCAGCAGTGGAACACTGAACACTGAAGCTTTCTTT.

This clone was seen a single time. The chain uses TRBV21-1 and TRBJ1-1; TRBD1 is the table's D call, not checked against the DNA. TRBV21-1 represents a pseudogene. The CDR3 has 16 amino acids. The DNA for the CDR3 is TGTGCCAGCAGCAAAGTGGAGGCAGGGGGGAACACTGAAGCTTTCTTT. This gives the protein CASSKVEAGGNTEAFF.

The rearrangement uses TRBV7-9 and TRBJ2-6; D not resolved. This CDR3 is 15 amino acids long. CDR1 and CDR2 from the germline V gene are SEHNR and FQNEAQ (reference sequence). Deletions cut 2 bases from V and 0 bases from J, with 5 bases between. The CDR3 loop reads CASSLRDSGANVLTF. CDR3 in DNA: TGTGCCAGCAGCTTAAGAGACTCTGGGGCCAACGTCCTGACTTTC.

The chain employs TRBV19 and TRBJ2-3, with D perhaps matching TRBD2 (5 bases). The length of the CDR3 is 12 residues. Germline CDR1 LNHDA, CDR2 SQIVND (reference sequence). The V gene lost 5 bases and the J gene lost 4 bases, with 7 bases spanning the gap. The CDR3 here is CASSQEADTQYF. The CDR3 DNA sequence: TGTGCCAGTAGTCAGGAGGCAGATACGCAGTATTTT.

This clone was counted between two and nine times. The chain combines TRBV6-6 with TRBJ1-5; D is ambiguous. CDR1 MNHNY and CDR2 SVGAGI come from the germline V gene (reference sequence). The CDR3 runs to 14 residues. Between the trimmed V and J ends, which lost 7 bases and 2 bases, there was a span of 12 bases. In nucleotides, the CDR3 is TGTGCCAGCAACCCGACATCGGGCAATCAGCCCCAGCATTTT. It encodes CASNPTSGNQPQHF.

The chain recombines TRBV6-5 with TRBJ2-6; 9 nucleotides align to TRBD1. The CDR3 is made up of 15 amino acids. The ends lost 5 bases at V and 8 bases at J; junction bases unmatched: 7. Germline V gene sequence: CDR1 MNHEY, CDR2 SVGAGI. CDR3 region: CASSPGQGRTNVLTF. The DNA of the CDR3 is TGTGCCAGCAGTCCCGGACAGGGGAGGACCAACGTCCTGACTTTC.

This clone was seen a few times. The CDR3 spells CASIGLAGTDTQYF. The CDR3 DNA reads TGTGCCAGCATCGGACTAGCGGGCACAGATACGCAGTATTTT. The chain joins TRBV6-6 to TRBJ2-3, with 10 bases matching TRBD2. J lost 1 base, V lost 7 bases, and 2 bases had no gene match. The CDR3 runs to 14 residues. CDR1 and CDR2 from the germline V gene are MNHNY and SVGAGI (reference sequence).

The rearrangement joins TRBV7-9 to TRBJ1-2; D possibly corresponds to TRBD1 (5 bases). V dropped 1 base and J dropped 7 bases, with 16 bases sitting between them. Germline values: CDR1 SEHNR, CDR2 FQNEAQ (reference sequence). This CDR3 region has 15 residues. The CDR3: CASSLGPPGLRGYTF. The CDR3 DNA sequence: TGTGCCAGCAGCTTAGGTCCTCCGGGACTTCGTGGCTACACCTTC.

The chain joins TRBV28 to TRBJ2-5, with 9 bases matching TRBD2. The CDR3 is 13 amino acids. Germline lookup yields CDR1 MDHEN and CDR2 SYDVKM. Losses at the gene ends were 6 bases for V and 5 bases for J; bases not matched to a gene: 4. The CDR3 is CASRVAGEETQYF. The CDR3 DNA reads TGTGCCAGCAGAGTAGCGGGAGAGGAGACCCAGTACTTC.

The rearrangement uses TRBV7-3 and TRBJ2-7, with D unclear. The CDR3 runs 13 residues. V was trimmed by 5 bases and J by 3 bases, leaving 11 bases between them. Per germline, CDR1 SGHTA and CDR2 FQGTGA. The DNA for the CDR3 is TGTGCCAGCAGCGAGAGCCCCAACTACGAGCAGTACTTC. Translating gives CASSESPNYEQYF.

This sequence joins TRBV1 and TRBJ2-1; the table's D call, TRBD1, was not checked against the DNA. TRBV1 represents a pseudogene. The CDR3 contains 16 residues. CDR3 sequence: CTSSPETDPVYNEQFF. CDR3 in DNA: TGCACCAGCAGCCCCGAGACAGATCCGGTTTACAATGAGCAGTTCTTC.

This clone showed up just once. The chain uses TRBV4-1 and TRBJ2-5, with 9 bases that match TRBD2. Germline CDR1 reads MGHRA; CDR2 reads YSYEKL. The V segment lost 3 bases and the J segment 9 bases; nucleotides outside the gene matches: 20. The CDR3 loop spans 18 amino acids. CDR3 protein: CASSHPREPSGTIMAQYF. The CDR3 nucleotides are TGCGCCAGCAGCCACCCCAGGGAGCCTAGCGGGACGATAATGGCCCAGTACTTC.

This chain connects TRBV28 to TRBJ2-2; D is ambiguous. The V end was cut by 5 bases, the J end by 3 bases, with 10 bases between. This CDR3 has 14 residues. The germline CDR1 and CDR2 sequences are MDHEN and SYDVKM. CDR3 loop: CASSILEDTGELFF. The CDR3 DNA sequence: TGTGCCAGCAGTATCCTCGAGGACACCGGGGAGCTGTTTTTT.

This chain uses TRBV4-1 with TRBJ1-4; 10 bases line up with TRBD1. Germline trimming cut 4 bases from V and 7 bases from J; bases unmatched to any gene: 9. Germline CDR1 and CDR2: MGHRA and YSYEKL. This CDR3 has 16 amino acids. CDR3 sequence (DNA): TGCGCCAGCAGCCCCACAGGGACAGGGGTTAGTGAAAAACTGTTTTTT. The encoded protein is CASSPTGTGVSEKLFF.

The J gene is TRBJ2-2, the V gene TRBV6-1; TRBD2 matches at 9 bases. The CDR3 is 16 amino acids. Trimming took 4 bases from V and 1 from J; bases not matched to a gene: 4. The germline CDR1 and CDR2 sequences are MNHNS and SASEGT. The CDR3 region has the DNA TGTGCCAGCAGTGGGGGACTAGCCGTGAACACCGGGGAGCTGTTTTTT. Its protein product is CASSGGLAVNTGELFF.

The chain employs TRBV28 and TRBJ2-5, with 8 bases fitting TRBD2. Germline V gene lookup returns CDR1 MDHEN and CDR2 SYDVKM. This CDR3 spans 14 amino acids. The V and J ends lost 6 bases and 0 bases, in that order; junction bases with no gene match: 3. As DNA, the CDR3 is TGTGCCAGCAGGAGGACTAGCCACCAAGAGACCCAGTACTTC. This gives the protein CASRRTSHQETQYF. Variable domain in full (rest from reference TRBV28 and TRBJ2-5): DVKVTQSSRYLVKRTGEKVFLECVQDMDHENMFWYRQDPGLGLRLIYFSYDVKMKEKGDIPEGYSVSREKKERFSLILESASTNQTSMYLCASRRTSHQETQYFGPGTRLLVL.

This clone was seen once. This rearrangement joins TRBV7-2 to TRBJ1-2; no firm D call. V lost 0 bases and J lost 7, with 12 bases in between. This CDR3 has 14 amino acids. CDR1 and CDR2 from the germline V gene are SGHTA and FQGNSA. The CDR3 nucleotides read TGTGCCAGCAGCTTAGCGGCGGCCTCGGGTGGCTACACCTTC. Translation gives CASSLAAASGGYTF.

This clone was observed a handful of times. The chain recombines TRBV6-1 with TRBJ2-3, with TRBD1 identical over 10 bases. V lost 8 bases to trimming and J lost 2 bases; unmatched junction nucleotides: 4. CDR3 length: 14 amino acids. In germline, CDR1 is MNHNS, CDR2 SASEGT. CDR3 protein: CASLDRGHTDTQYF. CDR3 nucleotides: TGTGCCAGCTTAGACAGGGGGCACACAGATACGCAGTATTTT.

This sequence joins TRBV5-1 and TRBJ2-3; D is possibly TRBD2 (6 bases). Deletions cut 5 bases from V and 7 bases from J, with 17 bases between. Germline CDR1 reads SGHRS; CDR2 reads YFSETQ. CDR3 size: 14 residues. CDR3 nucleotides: TGCGCCAGCAGTCTGATGGGGAGGAGGAATACGCAGTATTTT. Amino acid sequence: CASSLMGRRNTQYF.

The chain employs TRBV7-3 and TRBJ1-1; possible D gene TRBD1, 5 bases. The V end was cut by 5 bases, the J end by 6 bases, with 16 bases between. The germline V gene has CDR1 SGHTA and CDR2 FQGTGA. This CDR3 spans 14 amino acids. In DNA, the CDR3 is TGTGCCAGCAGCCCAATGGGGGGACTATCTGAAGCTTTCTTT. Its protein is CASSPMGGLSEAFF.

CDR3 sequence (DNA): TGCAGCGCTAAATTACAGGGGGGGAACTATGGCTACACCTTC. Translation gives CSAKLQGGNYGYTF. J is TRBJ1-2 and V is TRBV29-1, with TRBD1 matching 8 bases. The V gene's germline CDR1 is SQVTM and CDR2 ANQGSEA. Unmatched junction bases numbered 9, after V lost 7 bases and J lost 2 bases. The CDR3 contains 14 residues.

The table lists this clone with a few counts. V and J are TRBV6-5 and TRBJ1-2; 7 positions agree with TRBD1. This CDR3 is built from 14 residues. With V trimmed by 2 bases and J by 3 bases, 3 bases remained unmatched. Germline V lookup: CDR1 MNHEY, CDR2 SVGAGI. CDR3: CASSYTGQDYGYTF. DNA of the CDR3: TGTGCCAGCAGTTACACTGGACAGGACTATGGCTACACCTTC.

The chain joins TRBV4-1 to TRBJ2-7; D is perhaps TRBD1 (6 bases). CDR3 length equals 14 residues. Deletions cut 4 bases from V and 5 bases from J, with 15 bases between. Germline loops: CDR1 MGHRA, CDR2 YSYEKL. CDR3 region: CASSRDTFWHEQYF. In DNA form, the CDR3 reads TGCGCCAGCAGCCGGGACACGTTTTGGCACGAGCAGTACTTC.